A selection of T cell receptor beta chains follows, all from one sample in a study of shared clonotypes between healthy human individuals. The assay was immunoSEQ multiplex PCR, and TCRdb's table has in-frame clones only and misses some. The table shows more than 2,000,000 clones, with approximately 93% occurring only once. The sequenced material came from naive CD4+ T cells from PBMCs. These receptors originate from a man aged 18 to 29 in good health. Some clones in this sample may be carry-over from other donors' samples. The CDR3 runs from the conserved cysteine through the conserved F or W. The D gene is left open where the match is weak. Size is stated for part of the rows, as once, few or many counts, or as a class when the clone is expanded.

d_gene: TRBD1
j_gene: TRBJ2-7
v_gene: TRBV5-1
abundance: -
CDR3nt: TGCGCCAGCAGTCTTGGACAGGGCGCCTACGAGCAGTACTTC
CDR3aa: CASSLGQGAYEQYF

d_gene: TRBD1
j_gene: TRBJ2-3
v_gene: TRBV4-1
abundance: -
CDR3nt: TGCGCCAGCAGCCTTTATGGCTCAGGGGGCGCAAAGTATGAAGATACGCAGTATTTT
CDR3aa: CASSLYGSGGAKYEDTQYF

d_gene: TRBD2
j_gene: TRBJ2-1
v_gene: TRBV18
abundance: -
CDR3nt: TGTGCCAGCTCACCACCGCCGGGACTAGCGTCCCGGAGCTCCTACAATGAGCAGTTCTTC
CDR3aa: CASSPPPGLASRSSYNEQFF

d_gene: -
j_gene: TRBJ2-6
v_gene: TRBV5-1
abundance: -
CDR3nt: TGCGCCAGCAGCTTACAAGTTGGGGCCAACGTCCTGACTTTC
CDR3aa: CASSLQVGANVLTF

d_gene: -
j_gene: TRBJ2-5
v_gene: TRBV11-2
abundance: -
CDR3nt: TGTGCCAGCAGCTTAGTTGCCGGGAAAGAGACCCAGTACTTC
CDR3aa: CASSLVAGKETQYF

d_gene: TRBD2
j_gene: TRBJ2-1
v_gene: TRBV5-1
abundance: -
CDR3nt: TGCGCCAGCAGCTTGGTGCCTAGCGGGACCCCCAATGAGCAGTTCTTC
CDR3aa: CASSLVPSGTPNEQFF

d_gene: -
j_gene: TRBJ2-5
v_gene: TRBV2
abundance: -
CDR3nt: TGTGCCAGCACCCTGAGGGAGACCCAGTACTTC
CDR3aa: CASTLRETQYF

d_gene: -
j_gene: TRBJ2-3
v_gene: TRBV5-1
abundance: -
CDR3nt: TGCGCCAGCAGCCCAGGGGGTGGGAGGAGCACAGATACGCAGTATTTT
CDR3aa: CASSPGGGRSTDTQYF

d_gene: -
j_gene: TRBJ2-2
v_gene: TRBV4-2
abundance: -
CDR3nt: TGTGCCAGCAGCCTGGAAATCGGGGGAAACACCGGGGAGCTGTTTTTT
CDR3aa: CASSLEIGGNTGELFF

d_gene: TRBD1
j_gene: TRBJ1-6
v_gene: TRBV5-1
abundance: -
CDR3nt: TGCGCCAGCAGCCCGGGGACAGGGCTGCGCGCCCTCCACTTT
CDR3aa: CASSPGTGLRALHF

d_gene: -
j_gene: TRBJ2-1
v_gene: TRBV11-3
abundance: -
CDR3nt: TGTGCCAGCAGCTTAGAAAGCTATGAGCAGTTCTTC
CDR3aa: CASSLESYEQFF

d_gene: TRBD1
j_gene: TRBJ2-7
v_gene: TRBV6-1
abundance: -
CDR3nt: TGTGCCAGCAGCCCAAACAGGGGCTACGAGCAGTACTTC
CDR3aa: CASSPNRGYEQYF

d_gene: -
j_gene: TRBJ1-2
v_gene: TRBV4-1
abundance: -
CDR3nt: TGCGCCAGCAGCCAAGTACAGGCTGATGGGACCGGATATGGCTACACCTTC
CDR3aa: CASSQVQADGTGYGYTF

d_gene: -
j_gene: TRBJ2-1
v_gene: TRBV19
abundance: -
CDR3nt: TGTGCCAGTAGTATAGACCAGGGCTACAATGAGCAGTTCTTC
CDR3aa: CASSIDQGYNEQFF

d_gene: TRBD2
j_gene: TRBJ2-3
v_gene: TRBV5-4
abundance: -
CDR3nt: TGTGCCAGCAGCTTGGGACTAGCGACCGATACGCAGTATTTT
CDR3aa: CASSLGLATDTQYF

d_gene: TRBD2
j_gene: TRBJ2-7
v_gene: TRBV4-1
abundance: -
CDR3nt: TGCGCCAGCAGCCAAGTCGCTAGCGGGATTTCCTACGAGCAGTACTTC
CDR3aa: CASSQVASGISYEQYF

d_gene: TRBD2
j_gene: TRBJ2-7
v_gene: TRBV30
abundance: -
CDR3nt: TGTGCCTGGGCGGGGGGAGTGGGCCGGGAGCAGTACTTC
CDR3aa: CAWAGGVGREQYF

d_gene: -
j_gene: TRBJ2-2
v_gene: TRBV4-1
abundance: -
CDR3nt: TGCGCCAGCAGCCAAATACAGGAGAACACCGGGGAGCTGTTTTTT
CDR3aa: CASSQIQENTGELFF

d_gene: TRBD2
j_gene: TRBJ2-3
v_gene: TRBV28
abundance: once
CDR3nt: TGTGCCAGCAGCTCCGGGACTAGCGGACAGACAGATACGCAGTATTTT
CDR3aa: CASSSGTSGQTDTQYF

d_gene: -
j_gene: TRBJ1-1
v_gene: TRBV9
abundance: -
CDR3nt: TGTGCCAGCAGCGTAGTTGGCGCAAACACTGAAGCTTTCTTT
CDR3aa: CASSVVGANTEAFF

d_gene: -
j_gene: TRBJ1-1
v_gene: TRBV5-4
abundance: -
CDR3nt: TGTGCCAGCAGGGAAACAGGTAGCCGATGGGCTGAAGCTTTCTTT
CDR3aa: CASRETGSRWAEAFF

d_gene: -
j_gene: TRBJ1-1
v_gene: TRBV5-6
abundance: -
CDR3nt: TGTGCCAGCAGCTTGCGACCGGCGAACACTGAAGCTTTCTTT
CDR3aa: CASSLRPANTEAFF

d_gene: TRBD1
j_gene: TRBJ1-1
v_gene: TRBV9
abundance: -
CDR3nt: TGTGCCAGCAGCGTAGGCAGGGGGTGGAACACTGAAGCTTTCTTT
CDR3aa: CASSVGRGWNTEAFF

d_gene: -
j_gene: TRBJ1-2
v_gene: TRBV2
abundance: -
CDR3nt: TGTGCCAGCAGTGAAATGAGGCAGAAGGGCTATGGCTACACCTTC
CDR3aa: CASSEMRQKGYGYTF

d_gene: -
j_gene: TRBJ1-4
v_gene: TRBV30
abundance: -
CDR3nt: TGTGCCTGCCGGTCCCCGAACTGGGGCACAACTAATGAAAAACTGTTTTTT
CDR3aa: CACRSPNWGTTNEKLFF

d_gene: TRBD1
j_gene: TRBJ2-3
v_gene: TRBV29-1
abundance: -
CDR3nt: TGCAGCGTGTATGGGACAGCATCGCGCGCAGATACGCAGTATTTT
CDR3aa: CSVYGTASRADTQYF

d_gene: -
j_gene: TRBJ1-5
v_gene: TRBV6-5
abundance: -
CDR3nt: TGTGCCAGCAGTTCCGTCCTGAGGGGCGAGCCCCAGCATTTT
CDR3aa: CASSSVLRGEPQHF

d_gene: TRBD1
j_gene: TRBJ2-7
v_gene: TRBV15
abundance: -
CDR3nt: TGTGCCACCAGAGACAGGGGCTACGAGCAGTACTTC
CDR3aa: CATRDRGYEQYF

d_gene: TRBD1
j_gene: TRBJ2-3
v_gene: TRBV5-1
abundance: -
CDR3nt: TGCGCCAGCAGCTTGGACAGGGGAACAGATACGCAGTATTTT
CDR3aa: CASSLDRGTDTQYF

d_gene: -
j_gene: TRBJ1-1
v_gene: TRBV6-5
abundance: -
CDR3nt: TGTGCCAGCAGACAATCGGGGCTGCCCTCCGCTTTCTTT
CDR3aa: CASRQSGLPSAFF

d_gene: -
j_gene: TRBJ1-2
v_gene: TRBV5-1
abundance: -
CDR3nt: TGCGCCAGCAGTTCTGGGACGGTTACGAACTATGGCTACACCTTC
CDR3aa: CASSSGTVTNYGYTF

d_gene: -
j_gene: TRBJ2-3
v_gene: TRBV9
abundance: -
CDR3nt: TGTGCCAGCAGCTCTGCTCGGCAGGTCACAGATACGCAGTATTTT
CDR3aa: CASSSARQVTDTQYF

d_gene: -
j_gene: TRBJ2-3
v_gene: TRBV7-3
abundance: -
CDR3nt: TGTGCCAGCAGTTCCTTAGGATTAAGCACAGATACGCAGTATTTT
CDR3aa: CASSSLGLSTDTQYF

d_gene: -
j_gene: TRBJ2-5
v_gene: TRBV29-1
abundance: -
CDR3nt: TGCAGCGGTGGCGGGGTGCGGGAGACCCAGTACTTC
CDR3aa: CSGGGVRETQYF

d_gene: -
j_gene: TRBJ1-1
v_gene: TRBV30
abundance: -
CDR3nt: TGTGCCTGCACCGTGGGCAGGGTTACTGAAGCTTTCTTT
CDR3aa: CACTVGRVTEAFF

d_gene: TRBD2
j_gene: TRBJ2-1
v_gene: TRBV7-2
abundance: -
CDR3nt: TGTGCCAGCAGCTTTAGTTGGGGACTAGCGCTGGATGAGCAGTTCTTC
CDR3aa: CASSFSWGLALDEQFF

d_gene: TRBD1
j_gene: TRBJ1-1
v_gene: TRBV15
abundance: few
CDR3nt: TGTGCCACCAGGGACCCCGGGACAGCCTGGAGCACTGAAGCTTTCTTT
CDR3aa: CATRDPGTAWSTEAFF

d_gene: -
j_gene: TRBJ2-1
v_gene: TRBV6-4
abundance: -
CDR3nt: TGTGCCAGCAGTGACGGGGCTAGCCGGTACAATGAGCAGTTCTTC
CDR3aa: CASSDGASRYNEQFF

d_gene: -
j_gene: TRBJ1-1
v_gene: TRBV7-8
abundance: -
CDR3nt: TGTGCCAGCAAGGGACGGGGGCTCACTGAAGCTTTCTTT
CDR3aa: CASKGRGLTEAFF

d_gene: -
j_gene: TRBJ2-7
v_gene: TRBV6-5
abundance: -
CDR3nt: TGTGCCAGCAGTTACGACAGGATCACCTACGAGCAGTACTTC
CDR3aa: CASSYDRITYEQYF

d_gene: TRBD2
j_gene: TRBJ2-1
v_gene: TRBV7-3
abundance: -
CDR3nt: TGTGCCAGCAGACCTACTAGCGGAGCCTACAATGAGCAGTTCTTC
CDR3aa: CASRPTSGAYNEQFF

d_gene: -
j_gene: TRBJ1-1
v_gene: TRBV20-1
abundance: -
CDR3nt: TGCAGTGCTGCCGTCAGGGTAGCTTTCTTT
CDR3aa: CSAAVRVAFF

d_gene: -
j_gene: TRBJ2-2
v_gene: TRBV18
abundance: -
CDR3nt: TGTGCCAGCTCACCATATATTTCGGGGGCCCACACCGGGGAGCTGTTTTTT
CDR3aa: CASSPYISGAHTGELFF

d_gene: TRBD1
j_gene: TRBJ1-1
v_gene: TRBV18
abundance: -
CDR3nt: TGTGCCAGCTCACGGGACAGCAAGAACACTGAAGCTTTCTTT
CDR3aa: CASSRDSKNTEAFF

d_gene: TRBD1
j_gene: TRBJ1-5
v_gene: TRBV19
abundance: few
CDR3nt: TGTGCCAGTAGTATAGGAGGGGGCCGGCCCCAGCATTTT
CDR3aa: CASSIGGGRPQHF

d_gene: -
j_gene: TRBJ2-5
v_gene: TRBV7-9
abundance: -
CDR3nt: TGTGCCAGCCATAGGGGTGCGGGAGAGACCCAGTACTTC
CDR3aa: CASHRGAGETQYF

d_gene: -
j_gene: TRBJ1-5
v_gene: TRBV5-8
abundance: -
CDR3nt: TGTGCCAGCAGCGTACAGGGATTCAATCAGCCCCAGCATTTT
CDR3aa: CASSVQGFNQPQHF

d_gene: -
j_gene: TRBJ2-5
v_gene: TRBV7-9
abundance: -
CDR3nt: TGTGCCAGCAGCTTAGCGGGGGTGGAGATTAACTTC
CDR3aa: CASSLAGVEINF

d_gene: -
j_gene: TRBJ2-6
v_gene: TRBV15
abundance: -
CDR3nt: TGTGCCACCAGCAGAGATCGCAGGGTTGGGGCCAACGTCCTGACTTTC
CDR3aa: CATSRDRRVGANVLTF

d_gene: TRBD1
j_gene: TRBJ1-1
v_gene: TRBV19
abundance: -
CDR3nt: TGTGCCAGTAGCCCGACAGGGGGCATGGGAGCTTTCTTT
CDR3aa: CASSPTGGMGAFF

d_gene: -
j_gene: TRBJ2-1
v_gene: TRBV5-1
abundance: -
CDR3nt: TGCGCCAGCAGCTTTCGCGCAGGGCGGGATGAGCAGTTCTTC
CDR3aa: CASSFRAGRDEQFF

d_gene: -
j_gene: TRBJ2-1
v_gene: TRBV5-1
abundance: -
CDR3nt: TGCGCCAGCAGCTTGGTGGGCACACTTTACAATGAGCAGTTCTTC
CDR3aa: CASSLVGTLYNEQFF

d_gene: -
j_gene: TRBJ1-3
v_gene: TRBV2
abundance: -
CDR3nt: TGTGCCAGCAGTAGCTACTCTGGAAACACCATATATTTT
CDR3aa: CASSSYSGNTIYF

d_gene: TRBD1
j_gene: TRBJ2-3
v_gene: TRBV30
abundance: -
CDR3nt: TGTGCCTGGATCTCGACAGGGGGCACAGATACGCAGTATTTT
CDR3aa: CAWISTGGTDTQYF

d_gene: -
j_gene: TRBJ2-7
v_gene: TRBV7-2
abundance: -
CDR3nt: TGTGCCAGCAGCTTAGGTCCAGAAACCTACGAGCAGTACTTC
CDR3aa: CASSLGPETYEQYF

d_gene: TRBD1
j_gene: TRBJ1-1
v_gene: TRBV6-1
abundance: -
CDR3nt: TGTGCCAGCCCGCTGACAGGGGGTGGAACTGAAGCTTTCTTT
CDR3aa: CASPLTGGGTEAFF

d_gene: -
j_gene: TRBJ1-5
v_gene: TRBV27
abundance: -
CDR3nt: TGTGCCAGCAGCCCTCGAGAGGGGCCCCAGCATTTT
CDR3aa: CASSPREGPQHF